These 32 T cell receptor beta chains came from one sample sequenced in a study of OX40 agonist ivuxolimab in advanced cancers. TCRdb's copy holds only in-frame clones and misses some; the assay was immunoSEQ multiplex PCR. Here the sample spans about 54,000 clones, approximately 89% being singletons. Sequences were derived from CD4+ or CD8+ T cells sorted from blood, sampled in a trial of the OX40 agonist ivuxolimab. Receptors originate from an adult with an advanced solid tumor such as melanoma, head and neck, liver or kidney cancer.

The rearrangement joins TRBV27 to TRBJ2-7, with a tentative D call TRBD2 (6 bases). This CDR3 has 16 residues. Germline loops: CDR1 MNHEY, CDR2 SMNVEV (reference sequence). The germline V and J ends were trimmed by 0 bases and 2 bases, with 14 bases remaining between them. The CDR3 nucleotides read TGTGCCAGCAGTTTATCGGGGGGATCCCTGACCTACGAGCAGTACTTC. This sequence encodes CASSLSGGSLTYEQYF.

This clone has a single count. This chain uses TRBV18 with TRBJ2-7, with a possible D match to TRBD1 (6 bases). Between the trimmed V and J ends, which lost 0 bases and 4 bases, there was a span of 10 bases. Germline V gene sequence: CDR1 KGHSH, CDR2 LQKENI. The CDR3 has 14 residues. The CDR3 DNA is TGTGCCAGCTCACCACCGGGACAAAGTTACGAGCAGTACTTC. Translated, it gives CASSPPGQSYEQYF.

The chain couples TRBV2 to TRBJ1-2; 8 nucleotides match TRBD1. The length of the CDR3 is 14 residues. The V and J ends lost 5 bases and 2 bases, in that order; junction bases with no gene match: 4. Germline V gene sequence: CDR1 SNHLY, CDR2 FYNNEI. CDR3 in amino acids: CASSRQGTNYGYTF. CDR3 sequence (DNA): TGTGCCAGCAGTAGACAGGGGACGAACTATGGCTACACCTTC.

This clone has a single count. The CDR3 coding sequence is TGCAGCGTCAGGGACACCTTCGGGGAGACCCAGTACTTC. It is translated as CSVRDTFGETQYF. This chain uses TRBV29-1 with TRBJ2-5; D is perhaps TRBD1 (6 bases). This CDR3 region has 13 residues. The ends were cut back, 6 bases at V and 5 bases at J, with 16 bases in the middle. CDR1 SQVTM and CDR2 ANQGSEA come from the germline V gene.

V is TRBV14 and J is TRBJ1-1; no clear D gene. There are 16 residues in the CDR3. CDR1 and CDR2 from the germline V gene are SGHDN and FVKESK. The V end lost 7 bases, the J end lost 4 bases, and 22 bases lay between the germline ends. CDR3 amino acids: CASTPRLGILGTEAFF. CDR3 sequence (DNA): TGTGCCAGCACCCCACGTTTGGGGATTTTAGGCACTGAAGCTTTCTTT.

In this sample, this clone turned up a few times. The chain carries TRBV29-1 and TRBJ2-5, with 7 bases matching TRBD1. The CDR3 has 13 amino acids. Looked up from germline, CDR1 is SQVTM and CDR2 is ANQGSEA. Unmatched junction bases numbered 9, after V lost 7 bases and J lost 4 bases. CDR3 sequence (DNA): TGCAGCGCCAGACAGGGTGGGGGAGAGACCCAGTACTTC. Translated: CSARQGGGETQYF.

The V and J genes are TRBV29-1 and TRBJ2-2; D is ambiguous. The CDR3 length is 13 residues. Deletions cut 3 bases from V and 4 bases from J, with 9 bases between. Germline lookup yields CDR1 SQVTM and CDR2 ANQGSEA. The CDR3 sequence is CSVEVGPTGELFF. For the CDR3, the DNA is TGCAGCGTTGAGGTCGGTCCCACCGGGGAGCTGTTTTTT.

This chain joins TRBV6-5 and TRBJ2-7; D gene ambiguous. Germline V gives CDR1 MNHEY, CDR2 SVGAGI. The CDR3 sequence is 14 residues long. Trimming shortened V by 0 bases and J by 7 bases, and 13 bases separated the two germline ends. CDR3 DNA sequence: TGTGCCAGCAGTTACTCGGGCGGAGAAGGGGAGCAGTACTTC. It encodes CASSYSGGEGEQYF.

The V and J genes are TRBV18 and TRBJ1-4, with D hard to call. Trimming removed 3 bases from V and 4 bases from J, with 12 bases in between. Germline CDR1 reads KGHSH; CDR2 reads LQKENI. CDR3 length: 15 amino acids. CDR3: CASSPSHVLNEKLFF. The DNA for the CDR3 is TGTGCCAGCTCACCCTCCCACGTCCTTAATGAAAAACTGTTTTTT.

The rearrangement uses TRBV15 and TRBJ2-5, with TRBD2 as a possible D gene (5 bases). The end of the DNA aligns better with TRBJ2-7, so the J call may be wrong. This CDR3 spans 15 amino acids. CDR1 is LNHNV and CDR2 is YYDKDF in the germline V gene (reference sequence). This CDR3 is CATSRAGLSHYEQYF. The CDR3 DNA is TGTGCCACCAGCAGAGCAGGACTCAGCCATTACGAGCAGTACTTC.

The CDR3 protein is CASSLDRSGNTIYF. As DNA, the CDR3 is TGTGCCAGCAGTCTGGACAGAAGTGGAAACACCATATATTTT. The chain is built from TRBV28 and TRBJ1-3, with a weak D call TRBD1 (6 bases). Trimming left V 5 bases short and J 3 bases short, with 11 bases between. The CDR3 is 14 residues long. In germline, CDR1 is MDHEN, CDR2 SYDVKM.

The rearrangement links TRBV10-3 to TRBJ2-2; D gene ambiguous. The CDR3 is made up of 15 amino acids. Trimming shortened V by 6 bases and J by 4 bases, and 15 bases separated the two germline ends. Per germline, CDR1 ENHRY and CDR2 SYGVKD. CDR3 DNA sequence: TGTGCCATCAGCCTATATCCGGCTGGCACCGGGGAGCTGTTTTTT. Translating it yields CAISLYPAGTGELFF.

V usage is TRBV9 and J usage is TRBJ2-1, with 11 bases that match TRBD2. The CDR3 sequence is 17 residues long. The V gene end was trimmed by 4 bases and the J gene end by 4 bases; junction bases not matched to a gene: 10. Germline loops: CDR1 SGDLS, CDR2 YYNGEE. The CDR3 region has the DNA TGTGCCAGCAGCTTTATAGCGGGAGGGATAAATTACAATGAGCAGTTCTTC. Protein: CASSFIAGGINYNEQFF.

This sequence joins TRBV28 and TRBJ2-5, with TRBD2 matching 13 bases. The CDR3 is 17 amino acids. The ends lost 5 bases at V and 1 base at J; junction bases unmatched: 7. CDR1 is MDHEN, CDR2 SYDVKM, per germline. In DNA form, the CDR3 reads TGTGCCAGCAGTCATACTAGCGGGAGGGGGGGCCAAGAGACCCAGTACTTC. The encoded protein is CASSHTSGRGGQETQYF. Complete variable domain (other parts from reference TRBV28 and TRBJ2-5): DVKVTQSSRYLVKRTGEKVFLECVQDMDHENMFWYRQDPGLGLRLIYFSYDVKMKEKGDIPEGYSVSREKKERFSLILESASTNQTSMYLCASSHTSGRGGQETQYFGPGTRLLVL.

This sequence joins TRBV5-1 and TRBJ2-3, with 14 bases fitting TRBD2. Unmatched junction bases numbered 5, after V lost 2 bases and J lost 0 bases. The CDR3 is made up of 18 amino acids. Germline V gene sequence: CDR1 SGHRS, CDR2 YFSETQ. The CDR3 reads CASSFGTSGSLSTDTQYF. The CDR3 DNA reads TGCGCCAGCAGCTTCGGGACTAGCGGGAGTCTTAGCACAGATACGCAGTATTTT.

This chain uses TRBV27 with TRBJ2-1, with 9 bases fitting TRBD2. Germline V CDR1 and CDR2: MNHEY, SMNVEV (reference sequence). The ends lost 2 bases at V and 7 bases at J; junction bases unmatched: 6. The CDR3 covers 15 residues. Here the CDR3 reads CASSLGREGLNEQFF. For the CDR3, the DNA is TGTGCCAGCAGTTTAGGGCGGGAGGGCCTAAATGAGCAGTTCTTC.

The CDR3 sequence: CASSGGQNTDTQYF. The CDR3 DNA reads as TGTGCCAGCAGCGGGGGACAGAACACAGATACGCAGTATTTT. This rearrangement joins TRBV7-3 to TRBJ2-3; the match to TRBD1 covers 7 bases. Germline V CDR1 and CDR2: SGHTA, FQGTGA. J was trimmed by 2 bases and V by 5 bases; bases with no gene match: 4. CDR3 size: 14 residues. Complete variable domain (other parts from reference TRBV7-3 and TRBJ2-3): GAGVSQTPSNKVTEKGKYVELRCDPISGHTALYWYRQSLGQGPEFLIYFQGTGAADDSGLPNDRFFAVRPEGSVSTLKIQRTERGDSAVYLCASSGGQNTDTQYFGPGTRLTVL.

The CDR3 region is CASSGQGTIHEQYF. The CDR3 bases are TGCGCCAGCAGCGGACAGGGTACGATCCACGAGCAGTACTTC. The chain employs TRBV5-1 and TRBJ2-7, with 8 bases matching TRBD1. Germline V gene data show CDR1 as SGHRS and CDR2 as YFSETQ. The J segment lost 5 bases and the V segment lost 4 bases, leaving 8 bases of the junction unmatched. This CDR3 contains 14 residues.

The rearrangement joins TRBV7-2 to TRBJ1-1, with D possibly matching TRBD1 (6 bases). V lost 4 bases and J lost 3, with 15 bases in between. This CDR3 has 15 amino acids. Looked up from germline, CDR1 is SGHTA and CDR2 is FQGNSA. The CDR3 reads CASSSTRGPYTEAFF. For the CDR3, the DNA is TGTGCCAGCAGCTCGACCAGGGGCCCCTACACTGAAGCTTTCTTT. The variable domain in full, with the rest retrieved from reference TRBV7-2 and TRBJ1-1, is GAGVSQSPSNKVTEKGKDVELRCDPISGHTALYWYRQSLGQGLEFLIYFQGNSAPDKSGLPSDRFSAERTGGSVSTLTIQRTQQEDSAVYLCASSSTRGPYTEAFFGQGTRLTVV.

For the CDR3, the DNA is TGCGCCAGCAGCCAGTCTAGCGGGGACTACAATGAGCAGTTCTTC. This sequence encodes CASSQSSGDYNEQFF. The chain uses TRBV4-1 and TRBJ2-1, with 9 bases that match TRBD2. The CDR3 is 15 residues long. In germline, CDR1 is MGHRA, CDR2 YSYEKL. V lost 3 bases and J lost 3; bases outside the gene matches: 3.

A single count supports this clone. This CDR3 reads CASSARREQETQYF. Written as DNA, the CDR3 is TGTGCCAGCAGTGCTCGCAGAGAGCAAGAGACCCAGTACTTC. The chain couples TRBV4-2 to TRBJ2-5; D is undetermined. The CDR3 totals 14 residues. CDR1 LGHNA and CDR2 YNFKEQ come from the germline V gene. V gave up 6 bases and J gave up 2 bases, with 13 bases separating them.

The chain joins TRBV15 to TRBJ2-2, with TRBD2 identical over 9 bases. CDR1 and CDR2 from the germline V gene are LNHNV and YYDKDF (reference sequence). The CDR3 consists of 19 residues. With V trimmed by 0 bases and J by 7 bases, 15 bases remained unmatched. The CDR3: CATSRDRLAGGGYSGELFF. The CDR3 nucleotides read TGTGCCACCAGCAGAGATCGTTTGGCGGGAGGGGGTTATAGCGGGGAGCTGTTTTTT. Drawing the rest from reference TRBV15 and TRBJ2-2, the complete variable domain is DAMVIQNPRYQVTQFGKPVTLSCSQTLNHNVMYWYQQKSSQAPKLLFHYYDKDFNNEADTPDNFQSRRPNTSFCFLDIRSPGLGDTAMYLCATSRDRLAGGGYSGELFFGEGSRLTVL.

The rearrangement links TRBV11-1 to TRBJ2-1, with no clear D. The V end was cut by 1 base, the J end by 6 bases, with 7 bases between. This CDR3 has 13 amino acids. Germline CDR1 reads SGHAT; CDR2 reads FQDESV (reference sequence). The CDR3 sequence is CASSLVSGNEQFF. The CDR3 DNA is TGTGCCAGCAGCTTAGTATCGGGCAATGAGCAGTTCTTC.

The chain employs TRBV27 and TRBJ2-5; D is uncertain. Germline CDR1 and CDR2: MNHEY and SMNVEV (reference sequence). The CDR3 contains 13 residues. V gave up 3 bases and J gave up 9 bases, with 14 bases separating them. The CDR3 nucleotides are TGTGCCAGCAGTTTCCAATACCAGACATCCCAGTACTTC. This sequence encodes CASSFQYQTSQYF.

This clone was seen only once. CDR3 protein: CASSQGRTETYNEQFF. In DNA, the CDR3 is TGCGCCAGCAGCCAAGGGAGGACAGAGACCTACAATGAGCAGTTCTTC. This chain links TRBV4-1 with TRBJ2-1; tentative D call: TRBD1 (6 bases). From germline, CDR1 is MGHRA and CDR2 YSYEKL. The V end was cut by 1 base, the J end by 2 bases, with 12 bases between. This CDR3 comprises 16 residues.

The chain is built from TRBV4-3 and TRBJ1-1, with a tentative D call TRBD1 (5 bases). Germline loops: CDR1 LGHNA, CDR2 YSLEER. Trimming removed 4 bases from V and 4 bases from J, with 16 bases in between. This CDR3 comprises 15 residues. CDR3 protein: CASSPLMVRATEAFF. CDR3 coding DNA: TGCGCCAGCAGCCCTCTGATGGTCAGGGCCACTGAAGCTTTCTTT.

V is TRBV4-3 and J is TRBJ2-2, with a possible D match to TRBD2 (5 bases). The V end lost 0 bases, the J end lost 3 bases, and 11 bases lay between the germline ends. There are 16 residues in the CDR3. Germline V CDR1 and CDR2: LGHNA, YSLEER. The CDR3, as DNA: TGCGCCAGCAGCCAAGATTATGGGCGGGACACCGGGGAGCTGTTTTTT. This sequence encodes CASSQDYGRDTGELFF.

On this clone: One end of the junction does not line up with germline, which may come from a read error. The rearrangement joins TRBV11-3 to TRBJ2-7, with D unresolved. Germline CDR1 and CDR2: SGHNT and YENEEA. This CDR3 has 12 residues. DNA for the CDR3: TGTGCCAGCAGCCCCGTCTCCCACGAGCAGTACTTC. This encodes CASSPVSHEQYF.

The CDR3 sequence: CASSLDPAAQETQYF. CDR3 DNA sequence: TGTGCCAGCAGCTTGGACCCAGCGGCCCAAGAGACCCAGTACTTC. V is TRBV5-4 and J is TRBJ2-5, with D perhaps matching TRBD2 (5 bases). This CDR3 is 15 amino acids long. V lost 0 bases and J lost 1, with 10 bases in between. The germline V gene encodes CDR1 SGHNT and CDR2 YYREEE (reference sequence).

The J gene is TRBJ2-7, the V gene TRBV6-5, with D unclear. This CDR3 spans 13 amino acids. The V gene's germline CDR1 is MNHEY and CDR2 SVGAGI. The V end was cut by 0 bases, the J end by 4 bases, with 7 bases between. The CDR3 DNA sequence: TGTGCCAGCAGTTACTCTGATGGGTACGAGCAGTACTTC. Translation gives CASSYSDGYEQYF.

V and J are TRBV29-1 and TRBJ1-1; a possible D gene is TRBD1 (6 bases). Germline values: CDR1 SQVTM, CDR2 ANQGSEA. CDR3 length: 12 residues. V was clipped by 2 bases and J by 13 bases, with 17 bases between them. For the CDR3, the DNA is TGCAGCGTTGAATATACTGCCGGGGGCGGTTTCTTT. Protein: CSVEYTAGGGFF.

V gene TRBV19 combines with J gene TRBJ1-5; D gene uncertain. The V end was cut by 5 bases, the J end by 4 bases, with 18 bases between. There are 16 residues in the CDR3. CDR1 and CDR2 from the germline V gene are LNHDA and SQIVND (reference sequence). DNA of the CDR3: TGTGCCAGTAGTTATGACGGAACAGCCTCAAATCAGCCCCAGCATTTT. It codes for CASSYDGTASNQPQHF. Using reference TRBV19 and TRBJ1-5 for the parts outside the CDR3, the full variable domain is DGGITQSPKYLFRKEGQNVTLSCEQNLNHDAMYWYRQDPGQGLRLIYYSQIVNDFQKGDIAEGYSVSREKKESFPLTVTSAQKNPTAFYLCASSYDGTASNQPQHFGDGTRLSIL.